A single sample gave rise to the 20 T cell receptor beta chains below, sequenced in a study of T cells in localized non-small cell lung cancer. The method was immunoSEQ multiplex PCR; TCRdb's version includes in-frame clones alone and lacks a portion of them. The top ten clones hold about 11% of a sample with tens of thousands of clones, about 91% of them seen once. The sequenced sample was peripheral blood mononuclear cells, obtained before any cancer treatment. The receptors shown here come from a female donor of 60 years or more with stage II lung adenocarcinoma.

The chain joins TRBV10-3 to TRBJ2-3; D is ambiguous. V gave up 0 bases and J gave up 4 bases, with 5 bases separating them. Germline lookup yields CDR1 ENHRY and CDR2 SYGVKD. The CDR3 has 13 amino acids. As DNA, the CDR3 is TGTGCCATCAGTGAGTCAGGCCCAGATACGCAGTATTTT. This gives the protein CAISESGPDTQYF.

The chain employs TRBV5-1 and TRBJ1-2; no definite D call. The CDR3 is 15 residues long. CDR1 is SGHRS and CDR2 is YFSETQ in the germline V gene. Trimming cost V 4 bases and J 0 bases, with 13 bases left between them. In DNA form, the CDR3 reads TGCGCCAGCAGCGAGGGAGATACAGCTAACTATGGCTACACCTTC. Translated, it gives CASSEGDTANYGYTF.

The rearrangement links TRBV10-3 to TRBJ2-2; no reliable D call. The V and J ends lost 8 bases and 7 bases respectively, with 14 bases between them. Germline CDR1 and CDR2: ENHRY and SYGVKD. This CDR3 has 13 residues. The CDR3 region has the DNA TGTGCCATCTCAGCTGCGACGATCGGGGAGCTGTTTTTT. Protein: CAISAATIGELFF.

This clone was observed a single time. The chain is built from TRBV10-1 and TRBJ2-1, with TRBD2 matching over 10 bases. The germline CDR1 and CDR2 sequences are WNHNN and SYGVQD (reference sequence). J was trimmed by 8 bases and V by 3 bases; bases with no gene match: 10. This CDR3 contains 16 residues. The CDR3 bases are TGCGCCAGCAGTGATACAAGCGGGAGGGTTCTAGATGAGCAGTTCTTC. It translates to CASSDTSGRVLDEQFF.

The rearrangement uses TRBV11-2 and TRBJ2-1; 8 bases fit TRBD2. The junction had 13 bases not matched to a gene; V was cut back by 5 bases and J by 10 bases. Germline V gene data show CDR1 as SGHAT and CDR2 as FQNNGV. The CDR3 sequence is 15 residues long. The CDR3 DNA sequence: TGTGCCAGCAGCCTCGGGCGGGGGGCGGATTCAGAGCAGTTCTTC. Amino acid sequence: CASSLGRGADSEQFF.

This clone was seen once. The chain combines TRBV13 with TRBJ2-3; 14 bases are a match to TRBD2. This CDR3 comprises 19 residues. V gave up 4 bases and J gave up 0 bases; unmatched junction bases: 9. The germline V gene has CDR1 PRHDT and CDR2 FYEKMQ (reference sequence). CDR3 protein: CASSSGTSGGRASTDTQYF. The DNA for the CDR3 is TGTGCCAGCAGCTCCGGGACTAGCGGGGGCCGGGCTAGCACAGATACGCAGTATTTT.

The chain combines TRBV5-1 with TRBJ2-2; 10 nucleotides line up with TRBD2. The V gene end was trimmed by 0 bases and the J gene end by 6 bases; junction bases not matched to a gene: 5. Germline loops: CDR1 SGHRS, CDR2 YFSETQ. The CDR3 is made up of 16 amino acids. The CDR3 sequence: CASSLGLAGVSGELFF. In DNA form, the CDR3 reads TGCGCCAGCAGCTTGGGGCTAGCGGGAGTCTCCGGGGAGCTGTTTTTT.

This clone occurred once. This rearrangement joins TRBV23-1 to TRBJ1-5, with a possible D match to TRBD1 (5 bases). TRBV23-1 is an ORF, with its function uncertain. V lost 0 bases and J lost 7, with 19 bases in between. The CDR3 totals 17 residues. Here the CDR3 reads CASSQSFQGAPRQPQHF. The CDR3 DNA reads TGCGCCAGCAGTCAATCGTTTCAAGGGGCCCCCAGGCAGCCCCAGCATTTT.

The chain recombines TRBV4-3 with TRBJ2-7; D call uncertain. This CDR3 is built from 14 residues. Germline-derived CDR1 and CDR2 are LGHNA and YSLEER. The ends were cut back, 1 base at V and 2 bases at J, with 9 bases in the middle. The CDR3 DNA reads TGCGCCAGCAGCCAAGGGGCCGCTCCCTACGAGCAGTACTTC. The encoded protein is CASSQGAAPYEQYF.

The J gene is TRBJ1-5, the V gene TRBV28; no clear D gene. The germline gives CDR1 MDHEN, CDR2 SYDVKM. This CDR3 is 11 amino acids long. The V end lost 4 bases, the J end lost 11 bases, and 9 bases lay between the germline ends. In DNA form, the CDR3 reads TGTGCCAGCAGTTCGACCTTGACCCAGCATTTT. Translated, it gives CASSSTLTQHF.

The CDR3 reads CASSYAAMNTEAFF. DNA of the CDR3: TGTGCCAGCAGTTACGCAGCAATGAACACTGAAGCTTTCTTT. This chain joins TRBV6-5 and TRBJ1-1; D remains unclear. The CDR3 contains 14 residues. The germline V gene has CDR1 MNHEY and CDR2 SVGAGI. The V end lost 2 bases, the J end lost 0 bases, and 7 bases lay between the germline ends.

J is TRBJ1-1 and V is TRBV5-1; possible D gene TRBD1, 6 bases. The CDR3 is made up of 15 amino acids. In germline, CDR1 is SGHRS, CDR2 YFSETQ. V gave up 4 bases and J gave up 3 bases, with 16 bases separating them. In DNA form, the CDR3 reads TGCGCCAGCAGCCCCAACGGGGGGCTAGACACTGAAGCTTTCTTT. It codes for CASSPNGGLDTEAFF. Full variable domain (remainder filled in from reference TRBV5-1 and TRBJ1-1): KAGVTQTPRYLIKTRGQQVTLSCSPISGHRSVSWYQQTPGQGLQFLFEYFSETQRNKGNFPGRFSGRQFSNSRSEMNVSTLELGDSALYLCASSPNGGLDTEAFFGQGTRLTVV.

V and J are TRBV7-9 and TRBJ1-6; D not certain. Trimming left V 1 base short and J 10 bases short, with 5 bases between. The CDR3 covers 12 residues. Germline CDR1 SEHNR, CDR2 FQNEAQ (reference sequence). CDR3 in amino acids: CASSLVGSPLHF. DNA of the CDR3: TGTGCCAGCAGCTTAGTTGGGTCACCCCTCCACTTT.

The J gene is TRBJ2-2, the V gene TRBV29-1; 11 bases fit TRBD1. CDR1 and CDR2 from the germline V gene are SQVTM and ANQGSEA. The V gene end was trimmed by 3 bases and the J gene end by 1 base; junction bases not matched to a gene: 1. There are 15 residues in the CDR3. For the CDR3, the DNA is TGCAGCGTTGAGGGACAGGGGGTGAACACCGGGGAGCTGTTTTTT. Amino acid sequence: CSVEGQGVNTGELFF.

This clone was observed once. The chain combines TRBV6-9 with TRBJ1-5, with TRBD1 matching 8 bases. The CDR3 is made up of 15 amino acids. After removal of 6 bases from V and 4 bases from J, the junction contained 8 bases not matched to a gene. CDR1 is MNHGY, CDR2 SVAAGI, per germline. CDR3 residues: CASRQDRGFNQPQHF. CDR3 nucleotides: TGTGCCAGCAGACAAGACAGGGGTTTTAATCAGCCCCAGCATTTT.

The chain uses TRBV7-9 and TRBJ2-1; D not resolved. Germline assignment: CDR1 SEHNR and CDR2 FQNEAQ (reference sequence). The CDR3 extends over 13 amino acids. V was clipped by 5 bases and J by 5 bases, with 10 bases between them. CDR3 amino acids: CASSLGQNNEQFF. Written as DNA, the CDR3 is TGTGCCAGCAGCCTAGGGCAGAACAATGAGCAGTTCTTC.

This chain joins TRBV4-1 and TRBJ1-5, with D possibly TRBD1 on 5 matching bases. The length of the CDR3 is 15 residues. The germline CDR1 and CDR2 sequences are MGHRA and YSYEKL. V was clipped by 0 bases and J by 11 bases, with 17 bases between them. Here the CDR3 reads CASSQDRQGLSAQHF. CDR3 DNA sequence: TGCGCCAGCAGCCAAGATCGGCAGGGTCTATCAGCCCAGCATTTT.

Written as DNA, the CDR3 is TGCGCCAGCTCGGGTATTCCGAACACCGGGGAGCTGTTTTTT. It yields the protein CASSGIPNTGELFF. The genes are TRBV10-1 and TRBJ2-2; D is ambiguous. The CDR3 is made up of 14 amino acids. The germline V gene has CDR1 WNHNN and CDR2 SYGVQD (reference sequence). V lost 8 bases to trimming and J lost 0 bases, with 10 bases between them.

The gene calls are TRBV19 and TRBJ2-5, with 9 bases identical to TRBD2. The CDR3 extends over 14 amino acids. Germline V CDR1 and CDR2: LNHDA, SQIVND (reference sequence). After removal of 8 bases from V and 2 bases from J, the junction contained 6 bases not matched to a gene. CDR3 in amino acids: CASSLAGRQETQYF. Written as DNA, the CDR3 is TGTGCCAGTTCTCTAGCGGGGCGGCAAGAGACCCAGTACTTC.

A single count supports this clone. The rearrangement links TRBV7-2 to TRBJ1-1; D uncertain. CDR1 and CDR2 (germline): SGHTA, FQGNSA. The CDR3 is 14 residues long. The V gene lost 1 base and the J gene lost 5 bases, with 11 bases spanning the gap. The chain's CDR3 is CASSLGFERTEAFF. Written as DNA, the CDR3 is TGTGCCAGCAGCTTAGGCTTTGAGAGGACTGAAGCTTTCTTT.